This T cell receptor (beta chain) was profiled in a study of multiple sclerosis patients with progressive multifocal leukoencephalopathy. V was pared by 5 bases and J by 4 bases, with 11 bases of the junction left unmatched. Germline CDR1 and CDR2: MNHEY and SMNVEV (reference sequence). The CDR3 totals 16 residues. Stated time point: time of PML onset. Between roughly 15 and 60 months of natalizumab therapy passed before PML developed in these natalizumab-treated patients. The survey-level immunoSEQ assay was used. The assay was immunoSEQ multiplex PCR, and TCRdb's table has in-frame clones only and misses some. This table has 30,000 to 35,000 clones, about 90% appearing once.

The sequence was collected from a human donor with progressive multifocal leukoencephalopathy. The sample was PBMCs, taken from a patient treated with natalizumab. The chain has TRBV27 and TRBJ2-1; 7 bases align to TRBD2. This CDR3 reads CASSPKLADIYNEQFF. The CDR3 DNA follows: TGTGCCAGCAGTCCGAAGCTAGCGGATATTTACAATGAGCAGTTCTTC.